This record covers a single T cell receptor (beta chain). The data were taken from a study of blood T cell repertoires in COVID-19. At the level of the study: Acute-phase and convalescent COVID-19 samples originated in the United States, Italy and Spain. From T cells, B-cell-depleted T cells, or PBMCs came the material, which was cDNA or gDNA.

Authors' processing steps: Reference gene primer amplification gave nucleated cell count estimates. Sequencing was performed with immunoSEQ multiplex PCR; in TCRdb, only in-frame clones are kept and a portion is missing. V and J calls and clone size are copied from that table; D and trimming were computed from the DNA. The sample shows 400,000 to 550,000 clones, around 89% of them seen only once. This TCR came from a woman aged 25-40 years with acute or convalescent COVID-19. Sequencing was performed on peripheral blood.

This chain's CDR3 is CASHRQGSEQYF. For the CDR3, the DNA is TGTGCCAGCCACCGACAGGGTTCCGAGCAGTACTTC. The chain is built from TRBV18 and TRBJ2-7; 7 bases align to TRBD1. Germline CDR1 and CDR2: KGHSH and LQKENI. The CDR3 is made up of 12 amino acids. J was trimmed by 6 bases and V by 8 bases; bases with no gene match: 7.